Presented here are 5 T cell receptor beta chains from one specimen sequenced in a study of control samples from healthy donors and cancer patients. TCRdb's copy holds only in-frame clones and misses some; the assay was immunoSEQ multiplex PCR. The sample includes 90,000 to 150,000 clones, about 91% of them seen just once. Sequenced material: blood. Receptor source: a man aged 35-49 years in good health.

The chain employs TRBV5-6 and TRBJ1-1; tentative D call: TRBD1 (6 bases). CDR1 and CDR2 (germline): SGHDT, YYEEEE. Trimming cost V 4 bases and J 1 base, with 8 bases left between them. CDR3 length: 13 residues. The CDR3 protein is CASSRRGNTEAFF. The CDR3 region has the DNA TGTGCCAGCAGCCGCAGGGGGAACACTGAAGCTTTCTTT.

As regards this clone: One end of the junction varies from germline; a read error may be responsible. The chain links TRBV9 to TRBJ1-3; D uncertain. The CDR3 covers 17 residues. Germline V gene lookup returns CDR1 SGDLS and CDR2 YYNGEE. CDR3 DNA sequence: TGCGCCAGCAGCGCGGGCCGCAGATTCCTTTCTGGAAACACCATATATTTT. Amino acids: CASSAGRRFLSGNTIYF.

The V gene is TRBV29-1, the J gene TRBJ2-3; D possibly uses TRBD1 or TRBD2 (5 bases each). CDR1 and CDR2 from the germline V gene are SQVTM and ANQGSEA. This CDR3 region has 12 residues. Trimming stripped 6 bases from V and 6 bases from J, with 13 bases between. The DNA for the CDR3 is TGCAGCGTGCGTCTAGGGACCGATACGCAGTATTTT. Its translation is CSVRLGTDTQYF.

This clone has only a few counts. The V and J genes are TRBV18 and TRBJ2-1; 7 bases agree with TRBD2. The CDR3 has 13 residues. J gave up 6 bases and V 2 bases, and 1 base lay outside the gene matches. CDR1 and CDR2 (germline): KGHSH, LQKENI. CDR3 sequence: CASSPGEGNEQFF. Here the CDR3 DNA reads TGTGCCAGCTCACCAGGGGAGGGCAATGAGCAGTTCTTC.

The chain is built from TRBV12-5 and TRBJ1-4; unclear D gene. The CDR3 runs to 16 residues. Trimming stripped 1 base from V and 0 bases from J, with 9 bases between. Germline-derived CDR1 and CDR2 are LGHNT and FRNRAP. The CDR3 spells CASGLAPLSTNEKLFF. Here the CDR3 DNA reads TGTGCTAGTGGTTTGGCCCCGCTATCAACTAATGAAAAACTGTTTTTT.